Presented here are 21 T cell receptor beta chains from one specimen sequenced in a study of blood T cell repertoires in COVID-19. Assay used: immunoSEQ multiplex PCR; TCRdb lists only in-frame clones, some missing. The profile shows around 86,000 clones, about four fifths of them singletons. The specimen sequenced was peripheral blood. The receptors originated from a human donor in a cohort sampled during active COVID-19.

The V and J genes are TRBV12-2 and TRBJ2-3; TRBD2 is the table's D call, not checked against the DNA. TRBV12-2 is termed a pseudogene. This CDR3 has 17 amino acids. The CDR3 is CASRLGALAGRTDMQYF. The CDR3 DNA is TGTGCAAGTCGCTTAGGGGCACTAGCGGGAAGGACAGATATGCAGTATTTT.

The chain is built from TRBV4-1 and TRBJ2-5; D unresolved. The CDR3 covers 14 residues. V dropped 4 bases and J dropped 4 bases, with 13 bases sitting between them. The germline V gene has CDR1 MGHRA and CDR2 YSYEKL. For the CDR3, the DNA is TGCGCCAGCAGCCCGCTAGGTGTTTTAGAGACCCAGTACTTC. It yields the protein CASSPLGVLETQYF.

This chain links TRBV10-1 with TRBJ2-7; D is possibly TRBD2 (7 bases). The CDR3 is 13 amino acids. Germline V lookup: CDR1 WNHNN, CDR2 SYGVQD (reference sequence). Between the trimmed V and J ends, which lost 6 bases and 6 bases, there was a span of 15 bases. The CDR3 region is CASRGGASTEQYF. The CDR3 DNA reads TGCGCCAGCAGGGGGGGGGCGTCCACCGAGCAGTACTTC.

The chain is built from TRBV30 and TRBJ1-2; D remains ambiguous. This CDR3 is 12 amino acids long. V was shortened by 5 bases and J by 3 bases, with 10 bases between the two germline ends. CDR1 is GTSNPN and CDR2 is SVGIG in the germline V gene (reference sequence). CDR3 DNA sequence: TGTGCCTGGTCAGTGGGCTACTATGGCTACACCTTC. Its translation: CAWSVGYYGYTF. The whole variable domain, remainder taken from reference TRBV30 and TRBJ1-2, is SQTIHQWPATLVQPVGSPLSLECTVEGTSNPNLYWYRQAAGRGLQLLFYSVGIGQISSEVPQNLSASRPQDRQFILSSKKLLLSDSGFYLCAWSVGYYGYTFGSGTRLTVV.

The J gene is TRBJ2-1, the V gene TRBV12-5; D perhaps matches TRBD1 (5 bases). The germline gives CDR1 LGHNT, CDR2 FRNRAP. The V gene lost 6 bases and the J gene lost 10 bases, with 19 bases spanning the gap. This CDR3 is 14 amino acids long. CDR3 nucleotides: TGTGCTAGTGGCCCTACGCAGGGTGGCAGAGAGCAGTTCTTC. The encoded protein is CASGPTQGGREQFF.

The CDR3 DNA reads TGTGCCAGCAGTGACTCGGCCAGGGGGACCGGCTACACCTTC. It yields the protein CASSDSARGTGYTF. This chain links TRBV6-4 with TRBJ1-2; 7 bases align to TRBD1. Per the germline V gene, CDR1 is MRHNA and CDR2 is SNTAGT. The CDR3 has 14 residues. With 0 bases clipped from V and 8 bases from J, the junction kept 6 bases outside the gene matches.

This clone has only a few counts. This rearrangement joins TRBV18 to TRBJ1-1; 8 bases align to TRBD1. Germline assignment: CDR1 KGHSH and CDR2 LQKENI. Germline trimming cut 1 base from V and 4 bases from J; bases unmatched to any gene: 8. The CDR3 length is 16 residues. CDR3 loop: CASSPQSQGASTEAFF. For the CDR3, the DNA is TGTGCCAGCTCACCACAGTCGCAGGGGGCTTCCACTGAAGCTTTCTTT.

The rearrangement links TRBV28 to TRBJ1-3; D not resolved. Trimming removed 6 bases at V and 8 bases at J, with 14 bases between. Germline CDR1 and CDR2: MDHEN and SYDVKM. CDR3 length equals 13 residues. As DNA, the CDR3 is TGTGCCAGCAGCACGGGAGTCTGGGACACCATATATTTT. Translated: CASSTGVWDTIYF.

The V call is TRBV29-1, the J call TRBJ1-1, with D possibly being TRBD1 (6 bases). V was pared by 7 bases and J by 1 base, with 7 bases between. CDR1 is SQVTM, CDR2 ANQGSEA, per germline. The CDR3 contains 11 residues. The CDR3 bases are TGCAGCGGGACAGCGAACACTGAAGCTTTCTTT. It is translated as CSGTANTEAFF.

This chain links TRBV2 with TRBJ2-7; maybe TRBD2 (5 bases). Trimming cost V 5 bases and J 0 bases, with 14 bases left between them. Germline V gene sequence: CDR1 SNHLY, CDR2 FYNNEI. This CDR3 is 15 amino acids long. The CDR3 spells CASSWAVSGSYEQYF. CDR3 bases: TGTGCCAGCAGTTGGGCGGTAAGCGGCTCCTACGAGCAGTACTTC.

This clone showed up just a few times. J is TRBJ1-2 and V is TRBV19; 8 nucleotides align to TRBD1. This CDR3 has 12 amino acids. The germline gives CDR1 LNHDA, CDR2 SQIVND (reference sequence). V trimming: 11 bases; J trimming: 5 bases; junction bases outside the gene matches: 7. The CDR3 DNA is TGTGCCCCCGGGGACAGGTCATATGGCTACACCTTC. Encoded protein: CAPGDRSYGYTF.

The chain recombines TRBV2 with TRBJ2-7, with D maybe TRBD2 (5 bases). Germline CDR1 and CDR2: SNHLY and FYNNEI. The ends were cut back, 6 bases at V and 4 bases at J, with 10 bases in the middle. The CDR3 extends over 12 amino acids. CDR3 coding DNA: TGTGCCAGCAGAATGTGGGAGTACGAGCAGTACTTC. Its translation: CASRMWEYEQYF.

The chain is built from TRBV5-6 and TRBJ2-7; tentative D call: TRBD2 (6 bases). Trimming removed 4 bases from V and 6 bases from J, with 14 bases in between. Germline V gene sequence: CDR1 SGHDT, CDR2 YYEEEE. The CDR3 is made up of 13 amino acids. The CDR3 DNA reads TGTGCCAGCAGCCGCTGGGCGGGGTCCGAGCAGTACTTC. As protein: CASSRWAGSEQYF.

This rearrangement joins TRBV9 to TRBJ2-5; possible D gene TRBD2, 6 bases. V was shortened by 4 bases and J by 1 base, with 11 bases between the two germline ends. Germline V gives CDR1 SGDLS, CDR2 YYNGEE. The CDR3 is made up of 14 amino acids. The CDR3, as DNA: TGTGCCAGCAGCTCCCGGGGGAGCCAAGAGACCCAGTACTTC. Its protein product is CASSSRGSQETQYF.

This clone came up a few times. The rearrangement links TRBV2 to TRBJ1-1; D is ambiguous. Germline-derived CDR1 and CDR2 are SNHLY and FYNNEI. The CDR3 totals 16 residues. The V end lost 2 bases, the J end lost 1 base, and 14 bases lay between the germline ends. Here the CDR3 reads CASSERAREANTEAFF. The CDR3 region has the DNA TGTGCCAGCAGTGAAAGGGCCCGGGAGGCGAACACTGAAGCTTTCTTT.

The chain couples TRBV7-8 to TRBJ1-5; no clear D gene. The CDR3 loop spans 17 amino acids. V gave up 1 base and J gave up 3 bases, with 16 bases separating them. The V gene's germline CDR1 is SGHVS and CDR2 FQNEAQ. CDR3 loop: CASSLDLTTIINQPQHF. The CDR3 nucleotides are TGTGCCAGCAGCTTAGATCTGACGACTATCATCAATCAGCCCCAGCATTTT.

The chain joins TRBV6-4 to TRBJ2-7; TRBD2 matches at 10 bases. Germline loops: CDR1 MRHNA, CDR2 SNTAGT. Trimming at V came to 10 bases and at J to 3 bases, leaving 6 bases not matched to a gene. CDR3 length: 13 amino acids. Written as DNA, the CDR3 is TGTGCCACCCCCAGCGGGGGGGGCTACGAGCAGTACTTC. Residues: CATPSGGGYEQYF.

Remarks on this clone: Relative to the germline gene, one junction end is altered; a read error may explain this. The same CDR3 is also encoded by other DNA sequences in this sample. In DNA form, the CDR3 reads TGTGCTATCAGCTTATCCGAACAGGGGGCAGGGAATGAGCAGTTCTTC. Translation: CAISLSEQGAGNEQFF. V gene TRBV10-3 combines with J gene TRBJ2-1, with 9 bases aligning to TRBD1. The CDR3 is 16 residues long. Germline lookup yields CDR1 ENHRY and CDR2 SYGVKD.

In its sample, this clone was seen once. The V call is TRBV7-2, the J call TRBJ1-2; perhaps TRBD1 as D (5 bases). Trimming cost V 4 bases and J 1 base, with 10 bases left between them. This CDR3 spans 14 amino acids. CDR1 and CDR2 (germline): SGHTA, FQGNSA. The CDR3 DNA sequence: TGTGCCAGCAGCTACGACAGCATTAACTATGGCTACACCTTC. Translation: CASSYDSINYGYTF. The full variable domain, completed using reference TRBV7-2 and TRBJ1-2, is GAGVSQSPSNKVTEKGKDVELRCDPISGHTALYWYRQSLGQGLEFLIYFQGNSAPDKSGLPSDRFSAERTGGSVSTLTIQRTQQEDSAVYLCASSYDSINYGYTFGSGTRLTVV.

CDR3 protein: CASSLPGLAAGELFF. CDR3 in DNA: TGCGCCAGCAGCTTACCGGGACTAGCGGCCGGGGAGCTGTTTTTT. The chain couples TRBV5-1 to TRBJ2-2; TRBD2 matches 11 bases. The length of the CDR3 is 15 residues. The germline V gene has CDR1 SGHRS and CDR2 YFSETQ. V lost 2 bases, J lost 6 bases, and 3 bases stayed unmatched. Full variable domain (missing parts from reference TRBV5-1 and TRBJ2-2): KAGVTQTPRYLIKTRGQQVTLSCSPISGHRSVSWYQQTPGQGLQFLFEYFSETQRNKGNFPGRFSGRQFSNSRSEMNVSTLELGDSALYLCASSLPGLAAGELFFGEGSRLTVL.

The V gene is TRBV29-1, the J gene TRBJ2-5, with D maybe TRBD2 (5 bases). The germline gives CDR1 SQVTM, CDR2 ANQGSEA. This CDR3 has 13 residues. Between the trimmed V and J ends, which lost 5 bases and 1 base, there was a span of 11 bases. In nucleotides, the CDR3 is TGCAGCGTTATGAGGGCAAGCCAAGAGACCCAGTACTTC. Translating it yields CSVMRASQETQYF.